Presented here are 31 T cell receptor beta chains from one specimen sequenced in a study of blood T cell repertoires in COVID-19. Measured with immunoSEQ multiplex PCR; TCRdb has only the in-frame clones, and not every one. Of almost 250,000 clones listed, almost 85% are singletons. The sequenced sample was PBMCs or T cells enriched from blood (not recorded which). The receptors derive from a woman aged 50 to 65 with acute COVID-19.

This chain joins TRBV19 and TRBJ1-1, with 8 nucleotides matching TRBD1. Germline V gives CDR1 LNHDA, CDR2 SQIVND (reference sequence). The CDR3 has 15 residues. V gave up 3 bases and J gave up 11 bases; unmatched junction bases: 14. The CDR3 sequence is CASSMSGQANPDAFF. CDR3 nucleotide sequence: TGTGCCAGTAGTATGTCGGGACAGGCCAACCCGGACGCTTTCTTT.

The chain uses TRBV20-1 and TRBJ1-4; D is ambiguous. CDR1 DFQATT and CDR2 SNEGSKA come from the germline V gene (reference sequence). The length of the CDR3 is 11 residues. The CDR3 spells CGGATNEKLFF. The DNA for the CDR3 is TGCGGCGGCGCAACTAATGAAAAACTGTTTTTT.

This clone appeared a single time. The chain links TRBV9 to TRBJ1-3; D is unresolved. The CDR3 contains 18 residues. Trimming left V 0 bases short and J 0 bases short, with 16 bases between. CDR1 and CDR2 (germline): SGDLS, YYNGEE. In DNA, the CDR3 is TGTGCCAGCAGCGTAGCTGGTGCTGCAGGCCTCTCTGGAAACACCATATATTTT. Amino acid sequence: CASSVAGAAGLSGNTIYF.

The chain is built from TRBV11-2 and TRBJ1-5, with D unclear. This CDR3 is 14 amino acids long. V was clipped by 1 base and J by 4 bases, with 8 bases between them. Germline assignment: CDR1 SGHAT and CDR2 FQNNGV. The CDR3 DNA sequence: TGTGCCAGCAGCTTAGCCCTCCTTAATCAGCCCCAGCATTTT. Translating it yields CASSLALLNQPQHF.

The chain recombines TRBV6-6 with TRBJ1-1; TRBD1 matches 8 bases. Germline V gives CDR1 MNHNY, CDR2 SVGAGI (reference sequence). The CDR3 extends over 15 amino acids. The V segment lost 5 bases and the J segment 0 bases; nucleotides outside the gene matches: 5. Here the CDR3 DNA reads TGTGCCAGCAGTGACGGACAGGGTTTGAACACTGAAGCTTTCTTT. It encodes CASSDGQGLNTEAFF.

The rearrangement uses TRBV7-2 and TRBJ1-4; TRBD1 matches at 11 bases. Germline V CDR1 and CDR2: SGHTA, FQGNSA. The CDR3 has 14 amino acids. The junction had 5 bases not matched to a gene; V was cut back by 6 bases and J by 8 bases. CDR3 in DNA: TGTGCCAGCAGTTTGGACAGGGGGCGGGAAAAACTGTTTTTT. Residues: CASSLDRGREKLFF.

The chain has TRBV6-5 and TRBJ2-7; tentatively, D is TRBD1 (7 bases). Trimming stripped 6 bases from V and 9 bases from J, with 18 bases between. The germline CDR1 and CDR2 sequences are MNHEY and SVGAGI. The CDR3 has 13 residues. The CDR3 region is CASSSGGSYRQYF. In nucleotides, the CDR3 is TGTGCCAGCAGCTCAGGGGGGTCGTACAGGCAGTACTTC.

The CDR3 region has the DNA TGCGCCAGCAGCCAGGGCGGACAGGTCACGGAGCCCCAGCATTTT. This translates into CASSQGGQVTEPQHF. The J gene is TRBJ1-5, the V gene TRBV4-1, with TRBD1 matching 7 bases. The germline V gene has CDR1 MGHRA and CDR2 YSYEKL. V lost 3 bases and J lost 8; bases outside the gene matches: 10. There are 15 residues in the CDR3.

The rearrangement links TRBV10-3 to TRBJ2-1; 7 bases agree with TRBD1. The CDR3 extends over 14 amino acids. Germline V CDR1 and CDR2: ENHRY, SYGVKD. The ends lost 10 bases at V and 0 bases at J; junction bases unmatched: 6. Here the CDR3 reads CATGTVSSYNEQFF. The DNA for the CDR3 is TGTGCCACCGGGACAGTGAGCTCCTACAATGAGCAGTTCTTC.

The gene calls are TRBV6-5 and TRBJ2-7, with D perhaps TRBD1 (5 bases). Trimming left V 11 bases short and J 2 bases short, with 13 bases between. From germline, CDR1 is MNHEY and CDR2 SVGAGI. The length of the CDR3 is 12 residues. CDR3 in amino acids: CAAQRQPYEQYF. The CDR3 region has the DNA TGTGCCGCCCAAAGACAGCCCTACGAGCAGTACTTC.

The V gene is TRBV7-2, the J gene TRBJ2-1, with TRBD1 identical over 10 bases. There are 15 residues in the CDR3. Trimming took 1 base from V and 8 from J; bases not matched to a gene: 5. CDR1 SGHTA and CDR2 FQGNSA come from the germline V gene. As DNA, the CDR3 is TGTGCCAGCAGCTTAGTGGGGACAGGGGCGTATGAGCAGTTCTTC. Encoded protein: CASSLVGTGAYEQFF.

The CDR3 DNA is TGTGCCAGCAGCGTAGGACCGGGGGATATCATGAACACTGAAGCTTTCTTT. It is translated as CASSVGPGDIMNTEAFF. The V and J genes are TRBV9 and TRBJ1-1; D is perhaps TRBD1 (5 bases). This CDR3 comprises 17 residues. CDR1 is SGDLS and CDR2 is YYNGEE in the germline V gene. V was cut by 0 bases and J by 0 bases, with 15 bases left in between.

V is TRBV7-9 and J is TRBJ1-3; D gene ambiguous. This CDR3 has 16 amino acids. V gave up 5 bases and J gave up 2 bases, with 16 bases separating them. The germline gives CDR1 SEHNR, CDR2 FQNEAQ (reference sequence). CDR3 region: CASSPPDEGTGNTIYF. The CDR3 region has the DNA TGTGCCAGCAGCCCCCCCGATGAGGGTACTGGAAACACCATATATTTT.

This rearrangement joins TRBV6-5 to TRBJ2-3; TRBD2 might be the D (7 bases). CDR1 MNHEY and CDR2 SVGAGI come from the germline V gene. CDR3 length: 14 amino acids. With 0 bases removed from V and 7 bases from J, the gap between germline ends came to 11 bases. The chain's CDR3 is CASSYSGGLNTQYF. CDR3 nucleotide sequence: TGTGCCAGCAGTTACTCCGGGGGGCTTAATACGCAGTATTTT.

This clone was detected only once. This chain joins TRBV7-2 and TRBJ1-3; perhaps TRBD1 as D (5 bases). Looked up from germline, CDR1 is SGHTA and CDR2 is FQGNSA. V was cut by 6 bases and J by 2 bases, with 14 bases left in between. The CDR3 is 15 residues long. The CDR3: CASSSGYEAGNTIYF. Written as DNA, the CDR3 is TGTGCCAGCAGTTCAGGGTACGAAGCTGGAAACACCATATATTTT.

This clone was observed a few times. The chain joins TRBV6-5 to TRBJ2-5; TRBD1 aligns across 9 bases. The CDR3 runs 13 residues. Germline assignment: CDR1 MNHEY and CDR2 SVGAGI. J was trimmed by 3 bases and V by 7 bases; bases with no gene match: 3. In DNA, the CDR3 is TGTGCCAGCACTGGGACAGGGAAAGAGACCCAGTACTTC. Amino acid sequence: CASTGTGKETQYF.

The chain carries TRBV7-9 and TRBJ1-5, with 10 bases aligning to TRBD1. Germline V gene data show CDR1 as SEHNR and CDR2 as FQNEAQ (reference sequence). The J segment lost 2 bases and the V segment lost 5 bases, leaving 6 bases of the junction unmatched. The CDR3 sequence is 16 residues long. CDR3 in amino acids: CASSLDRGRGNQPQHF. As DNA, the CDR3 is TGTGCCAGCAGCCTGGACAGGGGGAGAGGCAATCAGCCCCAGCATTTT.

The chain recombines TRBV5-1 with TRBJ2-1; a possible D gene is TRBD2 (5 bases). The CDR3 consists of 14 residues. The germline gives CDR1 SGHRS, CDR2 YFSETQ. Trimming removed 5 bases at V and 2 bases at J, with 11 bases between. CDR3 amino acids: CASRAEGTYNEQFF. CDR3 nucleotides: TGCGCCAGCAGAGCAGAGGGTACCTACAATGAGCAGTTCTTC.

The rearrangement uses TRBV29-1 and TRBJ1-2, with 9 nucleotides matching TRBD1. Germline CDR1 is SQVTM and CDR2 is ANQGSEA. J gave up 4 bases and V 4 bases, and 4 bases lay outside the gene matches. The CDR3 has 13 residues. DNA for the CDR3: TGCAGCGTTGGGGGGACAGGGACCTATGGCTACACCTTC. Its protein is CSVGGTGTYGYTF.

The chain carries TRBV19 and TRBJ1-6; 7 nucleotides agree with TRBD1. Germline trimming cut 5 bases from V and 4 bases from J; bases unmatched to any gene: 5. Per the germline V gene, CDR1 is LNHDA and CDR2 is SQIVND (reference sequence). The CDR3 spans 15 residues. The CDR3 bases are TGTGCCAGTAGTGTGGACAGGTTGTATAATTCACCCCTCCACTTT. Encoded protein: CASSVDRLYNSPLHF.

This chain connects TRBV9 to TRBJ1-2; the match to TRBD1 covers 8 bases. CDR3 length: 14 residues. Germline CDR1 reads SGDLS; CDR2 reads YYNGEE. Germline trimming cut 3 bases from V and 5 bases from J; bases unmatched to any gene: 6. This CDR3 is CASSGTWTGYGYTF. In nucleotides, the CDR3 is TGTGCCAGCAGCGGGACCTGGACAGGGTATGGCTACACCTTC.

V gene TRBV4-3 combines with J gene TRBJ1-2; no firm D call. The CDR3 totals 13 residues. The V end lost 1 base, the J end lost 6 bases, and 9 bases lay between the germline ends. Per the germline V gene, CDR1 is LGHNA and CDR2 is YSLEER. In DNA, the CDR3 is TGCGCCAGCAGCCAAGGGGCTATAGATGGCTACACCTTC. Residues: CASSQGAIDGYTF.

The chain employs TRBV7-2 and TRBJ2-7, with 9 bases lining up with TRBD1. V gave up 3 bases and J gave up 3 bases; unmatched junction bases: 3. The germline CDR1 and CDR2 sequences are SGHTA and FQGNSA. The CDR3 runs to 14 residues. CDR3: CASSFGQGRYEQYF. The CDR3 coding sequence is TGTGCCAGCAGCTTCGGACAGGGGCGCTACGAGCAGTACTTC.

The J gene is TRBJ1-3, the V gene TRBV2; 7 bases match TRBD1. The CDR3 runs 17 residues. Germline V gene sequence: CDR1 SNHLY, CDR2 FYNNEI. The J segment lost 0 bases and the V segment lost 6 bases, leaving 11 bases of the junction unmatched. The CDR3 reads CASRDVGQFYSGNTIYF. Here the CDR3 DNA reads TGTGCCAGCAGAGATGTGGGACAGTTCTACTCTGGAAACACCATATATTTT.

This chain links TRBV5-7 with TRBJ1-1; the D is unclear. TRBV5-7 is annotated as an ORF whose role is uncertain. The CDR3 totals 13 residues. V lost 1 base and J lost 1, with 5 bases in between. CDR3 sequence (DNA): TGTGCCAGCAGCTTGTACAGGAACACTGAAGCTTTCTTT. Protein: CASSLYRNTEAFF.

CDR3 residues: CASSFFSPPGGAGEQFF. The CDR3, as DNA: TGCGCCAGCAGCTTTTTTTCCCCTCCCGGGGGGGCCGGTGAGCAGTTCTTC. The chain combines TRBV5-1 with TRBJ2-1, with 8 bases aligning to TRBD2. Looked up from germline, CDR1 is SGHRS and CDR2 is YFSETQ. The CDR3 is 17 residues long. Trimming removed 2 bases from V and 9 bases from J; junction bases left unmatched: 16.

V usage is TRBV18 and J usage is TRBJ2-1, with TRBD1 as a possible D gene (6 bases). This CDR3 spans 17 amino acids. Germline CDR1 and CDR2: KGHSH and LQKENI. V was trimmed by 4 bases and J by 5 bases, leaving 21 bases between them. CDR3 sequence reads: CASSLSTGNRDNNEQFF. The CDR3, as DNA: TGTGCCAGCTCACTCTCTACCGGGAACAGGGACAACAATGAGCAGTTCTTC.

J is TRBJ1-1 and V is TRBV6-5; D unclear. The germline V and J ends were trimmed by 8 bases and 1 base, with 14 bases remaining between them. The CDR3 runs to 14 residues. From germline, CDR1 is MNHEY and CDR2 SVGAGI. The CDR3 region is CASGRFSGNTEAFF. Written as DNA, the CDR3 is TGTGCCAGCGGAAGGTTTAGCGGGAACACTGAAGCTTTCTTT.

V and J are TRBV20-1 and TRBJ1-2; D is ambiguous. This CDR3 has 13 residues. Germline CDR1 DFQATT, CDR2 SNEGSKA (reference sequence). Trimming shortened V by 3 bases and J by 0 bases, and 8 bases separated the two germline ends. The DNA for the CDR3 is TGCAGTGCTAGTGCGAGTGCTAACTATGGCTACACCTTC. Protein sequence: CSASASANYGYTF.

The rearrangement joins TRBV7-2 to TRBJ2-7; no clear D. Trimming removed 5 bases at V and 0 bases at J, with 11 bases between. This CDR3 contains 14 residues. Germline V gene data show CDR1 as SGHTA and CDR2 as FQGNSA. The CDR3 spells CASSPHDNSYEQYF. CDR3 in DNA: TGTGCCAGCAGCCCTCATGACAACTCCTACGAGCAGTACTTC.

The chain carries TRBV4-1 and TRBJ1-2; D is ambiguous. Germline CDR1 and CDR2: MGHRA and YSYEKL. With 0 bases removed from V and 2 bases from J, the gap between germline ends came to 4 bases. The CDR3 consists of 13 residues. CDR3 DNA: TGCGCCAGCAGCCAAGAACAGAACTATGGCTACACCTTC. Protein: CASSQEQNYGYTF.